These 26 T cell receptor beta chains originate from one sample sequenced in a study of T cell repertoires in cytomegalovirus infection. MiXCR, applied by TCRdb to the reads, yields one record per CDR3 protein. The sample records a few hundred thousand distinct CDR3 sequences, over 20% being singletons. The material sequenced was CD8+ T cells from PBMCs. These receptors all stem from a human donor in good health (CMV status not recorded). Some clones in this sample may be carry-over from other donors' samples.

This chain joins TRBV4-1 and TRBJ1-1; D remains ambiguous. Germline V gene sequence: CDR1 MGHRA, CDR2 YSYEKL. The V end lost 0 bases, the J end lost 0 bases, and 17 bases lay between the germline ends. The CDR3 runs 18 residues. The CDR3 DNA reads TGCGCCAGCAGCCAAGATCCAGCGGGGTGGGGTCTGAACACTGAAGCTTTCTTT. This sequence encodes CASSQDPAGWGLNTEAFF.

This clonotype was observed a handful of times. This chain uses TRBV19 with TRBJ1-5, with D perhaps TRBD1 (5 bases). This CDR3 is 15 amino acids long. The germline V and J ends were trimmed by 8 bases and 2 bases, with 16 bases remaining between them. CDR1 and CDR2 from the germline V gene are LNHDA and SQIVND (reference sequence). DNA for the CDR3: TGTGCCAGTTTACCCGGGACCCGGGGCAATCAGCCCCAGCATTTT. Its protein product is CASLPGTRGNQPQHF.

This chain connects TRBV14 to TRBJ2-2; 8 nucleotides align to TRBD2. The ends lost 4 bases at V and 9 bases at J; junction bases unmatched: 4. The CDR3 sequence is 13 residues long. Per the germline V gene, CDR1 is SGHDN and CDR2 is FVKESK. The CDR3 here is CASSLGGGRELFF. Here the CDR3 DNA reads TGTGCCAGCAGCCTCGGGGGGGGCCGGGAGCTGTTTTTT.

V and J are TRBV7-2 and TRBJ2-7; the match to TRBD2 covers 8 bases. Trimming at V came to 2 bases and at J to 0 bases, leaving 3 bases not matched to a gene. Per the germline V gene, CDR1 is SGHTA and CDR2 is FQGNSA. This CDR3 is built from 15 residues. In DNA, the CDR3 is TGTGCCAGCAGCTTAACCGGGACTAGCTCCTACGAGCAGTACTTC. Amino acids: CASSLTGTSSYEQYF.

This clonotype was picked up a small number of times. The CDR3 protein is CASSSKVSYNEQFF. The CDR3 DNA is TGTGCCAGCAGCTCAAAAGTCTCCTACAATGAGCAGTTCTTC. This chain joins TRBV7-9 and TRBJ2-1; no clear D gene. This CDR3 is 14 amino acids long. V was pared by 4 bases and J by 0 bases, with 7 bases between. In germline, CDR1 is SEHNR, CDR2 FQNEAQ (reference sequence).

This rearrangement joins TRBV5-4 to TRBJ2-1; D may match TRBD1 or TRBD2 (5 bases each). The CDR3 contains 12 residues. Trimming took 4 bases from V and 9 from J, leaving 11 bases between them. Germline CDR1 SGHNT, CDR2 YYREEE (reference sequence). Here the CDR3 DNA reads TGTGCCAGCAGCGGATCCGGGACTGAGCAGTTCTTC. It specifies CASSGSGTEQFF.

Ten or more counts support this clonotype. The chain is built from TRBV7-2 and TRBJ2-7; 7 bases align to TRBD2. Germline values: CDR1 SGHTA, CDR2 FQGNSA. The CDR3 runs to 14 residues. The J segment lost 2 bases and the V segment lost 3 bases, leaving 4 bases of the junction unmatched. In nucleotides, the CDR3 is TGTGCCAGCAGCTTCCTGGGGGGGACCTACGAGCAGTACTTC. This translates into CASSFLGGTYEQYF.

This clonotype was picked up many times. The CDR3 DNA sequence: TGTGCCAGCAGCTTTGGGTGGAACACTGAAGCTTTCTTT. Its protein product is CASSFGWNTEAFF. The gene calls are TRBV7-3 and TRBJ1-1; no clear D gene. The CDR3 totals 13 residues. CDR1 SGHTA and CDR2 FQGTGA come from the germline V gene. The V end lost 3 bases, the J end lost 1 base, and 6 bases lay between the germline ends.

This clonotype was seen a handful of times. The gene calls are TRBV2 and TRBJ2-5; 9 bases align to TRBD2. Germline assignment: CDR1 SNHLY and CDR2 FYNNEI. Trimming removed 0 bases from V and 5 bases from J; junction bases left unmatched: 7. CDR3 size: 16 residues. DNA for the CDR3: TGTGCCAGCAGTGAAGCGTGGACTAGCGAGAGGGAGACCCAGTACTTC. It specifies CASSEAWTSERETQYF. Together with reference TRBV2 and TRBJ2-5, the CDR3 gives the full variable domain: EPEVTQTPSHQVTQMGQEVILRCVPISNHLYFYWYRQILGQKVEFLVSFYNNEISEKSEIFDDQFSVERPDGSNFTLKIRSTKLEDSAMYFCASSEAWTSERETQYFGPGTRLLVL.

The rearrangement uses TRBV14 and TRBJ2-1, with 7 positions matching TRBD2. The V and J ends lost 4 bases and 7 bases, in that order; junction bases with no gene match: 10. The CDR3 consists of 15 residues. Germline V gene lookup returns CDR1 SGHDN and CDR2 FVKESK. In nucleotides, the CDR3 is TGTGCCAGCAGCCCGCCTGGGGAGGGGAAGAATGAGCAGTTCTTC. Translating it yields CASSPPGEGKNEQFF.

This clonotype was seen only a few times. V and J are TRBV15 and TRBJ2-1; 8 bases are shared with TRBD2. CDR1 and CDR2 from the germline V gene are LNHNV and YYDKDF (reference sequence). With 4 bases clipped from V and 7 bases from J, the junction kept 12 bases outside the gene matches. There are 16 residues in the CDR3. CDR3 nucleotides: TGTGCCACCAGCAAACCTCCCCCGGGGGGGGAGAATGAGCAGTTCTTC. Translation gives CATSKPPPGGENEQFF.

This clonotype has a handful of counts. V and J are TRBV7-4 and TRBJ2-3; either TRBD1 or TRBD2 may supply D (5 bases each). The CDR3 spans 14 residues. Trimming removed 1 base from V and 4 bases from J, with 9 bases in between. The germline gives CDR1 SGHVT, CDR2 SQSDAQ. The CDR3 coding sequence is TGTGCCAGCAGCTTAGTTCAGGGAGCAGATACGCAGTATTTT. Translation: CASSLVQGADTQYF.

This chain uses TRBV27 with TRBJ2-3; TRBD1 aligns across 8 bases. This CDR3 region has 16 residues. V gave up 5 bases and J gave up 2 bases; unmatched junction bases: 9. Looked up from germline, CDR1 is MNHEY and CDR2 is SMNVEV (reference sequence). The CDR3 sequence is CASSTNRGYTTDTQYF. The CDR3 coding sequence is TGTGCCAGCAGTACGAACAGGGGGTACACCACAGATACGCAGTATTTT.

This clonotype was detected many times. The chain recombines TRBV7-8 with TRBJ2-2; 9 bases match TRBD1. There are 13 residues in the CDR3. Germline V gives CDR1 SGHVS, CDR2 FQNEAQ. V dropped 10 bases and J dropped 6; count of bases not matched to a gene: 6. CDR3 in DNA: TGTGCCACCCAACAGGGGGCGGCCGGGGAGCTGTTTTTT. Amino acids: CATQQGAAGELFF.

The J gene is TRBJ2-7, the V gene TRBV2; 10 bases map to TRBD1. Germline values: CDR1 SNHLY, CDR2 FYNNEI. This CDR3 comprises 15 residues. The V gene end was trimmed by 7 bases and the J gene end by 3 bases; junction bases not matched to a gene: 9. CDR3 in amino acids: CASKVTGTGDYEQYF. CDR3 bases: TGTGCCAGCAAAGTAACCGGGACAGGGGACTACGAGCAGTACTTC.

This clonotype was counted only a few times. The chain combines TRBV7-9 with TRBJ2-1; D is unclear. The length of the CDR3 is 14 residues. Trimming removed 2 bases at V and 5 bases at J, with 10 bases between. Germline V gene data show CDR1 as SEHNR and CDR2 as FQNEAQ (reference sequence). This CDR3 is CASSLLGKHNEQFF. The CDR3 coding sequence is TGTGCCAGCAGCTTATTAGGAAAACACAATGAGCAGTTCTTC.

This clonotype was seen many times. The rearrangement uses TRBV7-2 and TRBJ1-3, with TRBD1 identical over 8 bases. CDR1 and CDR2 from the germline V gene are SGHTA and FQGNSA. Germline trimming cut 4 bases from V and 0 bases from J; bases unmatched to any gene: 5. CDR3 length equals 16 residues. In DNA, the CDR3 is TGTGCCAGCAGCTCGGACAGGGATCGCTCTGGAAACACCATATATTTT. This translates into CASSSDRDRSGNTIYF.

This clonotype was detected a few times. The chain combines TRBV27 with TRBJ2-7; TRBD1 aligns across 9 bases. CDR1 and CDR2 from the germline V gene are MNHEY and SMNVEV (reference sequence). The CDR3 loop spans 15 amino acids. With 8 bases clipped from V and 7 bases from J, the junction kept 15 bases outside the gene matches. DNA for the CDR3: TGTGCCAGCGGATTTATGGGGACAGGGTCGGAAGAGCAGTACTTC. Protein: CASGFMGTGSEEQYF.

This clonotype was found many times. This rearrangement joins TRBV7-9 to TRBJ1-2; D is unclear. Germline CDR1 reads SEHNR; CDR2 reads FQNEAQ (reference sequence). This CDR3 has 14 amino acids. The ends were cut back, 2 bases at V and 2 bases at J, with 9 bases in the middle. The CDR3 nucleotides read TGTGCCAGCAGCTTAAATGGGGAAAACTATGGCTACACCTTC. This codes for CASSLNGENYGYTF. The variable domain in full, with the rest retrieved from reference TRBV7-9 and TRBJ1-2, is DTGVSQNPRHKITKRGQNVTFRCDPISEHNRLYWYRQTLGQGPEFLTYFQNEAQLEKSRLLSDRFSAERPKGSFSTLEIQRTEQGDSAMYLCASSLNGENYGYTFGSGTRLTVV.

This clonotype came up a few times. The CDR3 is CASSLFKDLGTEAFF. CDR3 bases: TGTGCCAGCAGTTTATTTAAAGACTTAGGCACTGAAGCTTTCTTT. The V call is TRBV28, the J call TRBJ1-1; D call uncertain. Germline CDR1 and CDR2: MDHEN and SYDVKM. Trimming removed 1 base from V and 4 bases from J, with 13 bases in between. The CDR3 extends over 15 amino acids.

The chain employs TRBV27 and TRBJ2-2; 10 nucleotides align to TRBD2. Germline CDR1 reads MNHEY; CDR2 reads SMNVEV (reference sequence). V dropped 7 bases and J dropped 4; count of bases not matched to a gene: 0. The CDR3 is 13 amino acids. CDR3 in amino acids: CASKRGGTGELFF. In DNA form, the CDR3 reads TGTGCCAGCAAGCGGGGGGGCACCGGGGAGCTGTTTTTT.

V is TRBV18 and J is TRBJ2-1, with D tentatively TRBD2 (6 bases). Germline-derived CDR1 and CDR2 are KGHSH and LQKENI. The CDR3 spans 18 residues. V dropped 3 bases and J dropped 3 bases, with 21 bases sitting between them. The CDR3 loop is CASSPPPGNSGYYNEQFF. Here the CDR3 DNA reads TGTGCCAGCTCACCCCCCCCGGGGAATAGCGGCTACTACAATGAGCAGTTCTTC.

The chain has TRBV20-1 and TRBJ1-1, with D unresolved. Germline CDR1 DFQATT, CDR2 SNEGSKA (reference sequence). V lost 1 base and J 4 bases, leaving 10 bases between the germline ends. This CDR3 has 13 residues. CDR3 amino acids: CSARGGGGTEAFF. CDR3 coding DNA: TGCAGTGCTAGAGGAGGTGGAGGCACTGAAGCTTTCTTT.

The chain carries TRBV29-1 and TRBJ2-3; possibly TRBD2 for D (5 bases). The length of the CDR3 is 13 residues. Germline V gene sequence: CDR1 SQVTM, CDR2 ANQGSEA. Deletions cut 3 bases from V and 2 bases from J, with 9 bases between. The CDR3 region has the DNA TGCAGCGTTGAGGAGGAGAACACAGATACGCAGTATTTT. Amino acid sequence: CSVEEENTDTQYF.

This clonotype was seen a few times. V is TRBV2 and J is TRBJ2-1, with D unclear. The CDR3 loop spans 12 amino acids. Per the germline V gene, CDR1 is SNHLY and CDR2 is FYNNEI. The V and J ends lost 4 bases and 5 bases respectively, with 6 bases between them. CDR3 nucleotides: TGTGCCAGCAGTGGGGCACACAATGAGCAGTTCTTC. This encodes CASSGAHNEQFF.

This clonotype was seen more than once but under ten times. The gene calls are TRBV6-6 and TRBJ2-1, with 16 nucleotides matching TRBD2. The length of the CDR3 is 16 residues. V dropped 5 bases and J dropped 11; count of bases not matched to a gene: 9. Germline CDR1 is MNHNY and CDR2 is SVGAGI (reference sequence). CDR3 sequence (DNA): TGTGCCAGCAGTGCGCCGGGACTAGCGGGGGGGCCTAAGCAGTTCTTC. It codes for CASSAPGLAGGPKQFF.